The subject of this entry is one TCR beta chain. A sample-barcoded 5' primer and a J-beta primer mix were used in a second PCR of roughly 6 to 11 cycles. TCRdb re-analysed the 5' RACE reads in MiXCR, keeping a single row per CDR3 protein. Of 700,000 to 850,000 distinct CDR3 sequences in the sample, roughly 40% were seen once. The sample comes from a study of blood T cells in healthy people across ages. There are 15 residues in the CDR3. Germline V lookup: CDR1 SGHTA, CDR2 FQGTGA. The chain uses TRBV7-3 and TRBJ2-1; unclear D gene. The J call is doubtful: the DNA matches TRBJ2-7 better. The material sequenced was blood. The TCR originated in a man aged 18 to 29 in good health. CDR3 DNA sequence: TGTGCCAGCAGCTTTGGCAAATCTCCTTACAATGAGCAGTACTTC. This sequence encodes CASSFGKSPYNEQYF.